This entry is about one T cell receptor (beta chain). What it binds is not known. These data originate in a study of T cell responses to AZD1222 COVID-19 vaccine. This table comes from immunoSEQ multiplex PCR, and its TCRdb copy is limited to in-frame clones, with some not included. The sample gives about 130,000 clones, 90% of which show up once; 1.5% to 2% is in the top ten. V lost 3 bases, J lost 0 bases, and 1 base stayed unmatched. The CDR3 totals 14 residues. Germline V gives CDR1 SGHRS, CDR2 YFSETQ. Points from the study as a whole: Donors were largely white British and mainly female; clonal diversity was possibly underestimated. It was only after the peak T cell response that any repertoires were sampled. Reportedly, nearly half the spike-specific TCRs target unmutated variant regions. Baseline seropositivity characterized only 5 to 7 AZD1222 recipients.

This clonotype originated in an adult in good health. The sample was peripheral blood, taken on day 0 of AZD1222 vaccination. The chain recombines TRBV5-1 with TRBJ1-1; 8 bases fit TRBD1. The CDR3 DNA reads TGCGCCAGCAGCTCGACAGGGGTGAACACTGAAGCTTTCTTT. It codes for CASSSTGVNTEAFF.